This is a list of T cell receptor beta chains from one sample in a study of blood T cell repertoires in COVID-19. Clones were read by immunoSEQ multiplex PCR, and TCRdb kept only the in-frame ones, dropping some. Among about 400,000 clones, more than 85% were seen once, and the ten largest hold about 3%. The sequencing sample was made of peripheral blood. The receptor set was obtained from a human donor in a cohort sampled during active COVID-19. The CDR3 runs from the conserved cysteine through the conserved F or W. The D gene is left open where the match is weak. Clone size is shown for a subset of rows, as once, few, many or a class of expanded clone.

abundance	j_gene	d_gene	v_gene	CDR3aa	CDR3nt
NA	TRBJ1-2	NA	TRBV28	CASSFAAKRGYTF	TGTGCCAGCAGTTTTGCGGCTAAAAGGGGCTACACCTTC
NA	TRBJ1-5	NA	TRBV6-5	CASSPLRRDQPQHF	TGTGCCAGCAGTCCACTAAGGAGGGATCAGCCCCAGCATTTT
NA	TRBJ2-3	TRBD2	TRBV5-4	CASSLIAGDTDTQYF	TGTGCCAGCAGCTTGATAGCGGGAGATACAGATACGCAGTATTTT
NA	TRBJ2-1	TRBD2	TRBV29-1	CSVGGLAGAYNEQFF	TGCAGCGTCGGAGGACTAGCGGGAGCCTACAATGAGCAGTTCTTC
NA	TRBJ2-1	NA	TRBV6-6	CASNLRGGVTEQFF	TGTGCCAGCAACCTACGAGGGGGGGTAACTGAGCAGTTCTTC
NA	TRBJ1-2	TRBD1	TRBV5-4	CASRRTGGDYGYTF	TGTGCCAGCAGGAGGACAGGGGGCGACTATGGCTACACCTTC
NA	TRBJ2-2	TRBD2	TRBV27	CASSRLPGGDAGELFF	TGTGCCAGCAGTCGCCTCCCGGGGGGTGACGCCGGGGAGCTGTTTTTT
NA	TRBJ1-4	NA	TRBV24-1	CATSGSGFKEKLFF	TGTGCCACCAGTGGGTCAGGGTTTAAGGAAAAACTGTTTTTT
NA	TRBJ2-4	TRBD1	TRBV23-1	CASSRIGDRLAKNIQYF	TGCGCCAGCAGTCGGATTGGGGACAGGTTAGCCAAAAACATTCAGTACTTC
NA	TRBJ2-4	NA	TRBV2	CASRPARSLAKNIQYF	TGTGCCAGCAGACCTGCCAGGTCGCTAGCCAAAAACATTCAGTACTTC
NA	TRBJ2-1	NA	TRBV6-6	CASTTSGGSGIF	TGTGCCAGCACGACTTCAGGGGGGAGTGGGATCTTC
NA	TRBJ1-2	TRBD1	TRBV29-1	CSVPKTGTGFNYGYTF	TGCAGCGTTCCAAAAACCGGGACAGGGTTTAACTATGGCTACACCTTC
NA	TRBJ1-4	NA	TRBV3-1/TRBV3-2	CASSHRGSGANEKLFF	TGTGCCAGCAGCCATCGGGGGAGTGGAGCTAATGAAAAACTGTTTTTT
NA	TRBJ1-1	TRBD1	TRBV13	CASSMDRANTEAFF	TGTGCCAGCAGCATGGACAGGGCGAACACTGAAGCTTTCTTT
NA	TRBJ1-6	NA	TRBV19	CASTPGTYNSPLHF	TGTGCCAGTACTCCCGGGACCTATAATTCACCCCTCCACTTT
NA	TRBJ2-7	NA	TRBV19	CASSIGGAFYEQYF	TGTGCCAGTAGTATTGGGGGGGCGTTCTACGAGCAGTACTTC
NA	TRBJ2-7	NA	TRBV6-5	CASSGGTGDEQYF	TGTGCCAGCAGCGGGGGAACGGGGGACGAGCAGTACTTC
NA	TRBJ2-7	NA	TRBV20-1	CSASWQGSYEQYF	TGCAGTGCTAGTTGGCAGGGATCCTACGAGCAGTACTTC
NA	TRBJ2-3	NA	TRBV2	CASSDTAQDTQYF	TGTGCCAGCAGTGACACAGCACAAGATACGCAGTATTTT
NA	TRBJ1-1	NA	TRBV15	CATRWGQPNTEAFF	TGTGCCACCAGGTGGGGGCAGCCGAACACTGAAGCTTTCTTT
NA	TRBJ2-1	NA	TRBV27	CASSFGLADNEQFF	TGTGCCAGCAGTTTTGGGCTAGCAGACAATGAGCAGTTCTTC
NA	TRBJ2-7	NA	TRBV6-2/TRBV6-3	CASSYYGDRGEQYF	TGTGCCAGCAGTTACTACGGGGATCGGGGCGAGCAGTACTTC
NA	TRBJ2-7	NA	TRBV4-2	CASSSSPYEQYF	TGTGCCAGCAGCTCTTCTCCCTACGAGCAGTACTTC
NA	TRBJ2-7	TRBD1	TRBV6-5	CASSRDRGYEQYF	TGTGCCAGCAGCCGAGACAGGGGCTACGAGCAGTACTTC
NA	TRBJ2-7	TRBD2	TRBV5-1	CASSLGLAGPYEQYF	TGCGCCAGCAGCTTGGGACTAGCGGGACCCTACGAGCAGTACTTC
NA	TRBJ1-4	NA	TRBV7-9	CASSLGGPSGLEKLFF	TGTGCCAGCAGCTTAGGGGGGCCTTCCGGTCTTGAAAAACTGTTTTTT
NA	TRBJ2-2	TRBD1	TRBV5-1	CASSLTDRVGGELFF	TGCGCCAGCAGCTTGACGGACAGGGTCGGCGGGGAGCTGTTTTTT
NA	TRBJ2-1	NA	TRBV11-2	CASSLGGSWNEQFF	TGTGCCAGCAGCTTAGGCGGTAGCTGGAATGAGCAGTTCTTC
NA	TRBJ1-2	TRBD1	TRBV5-1	CASSIGQGGYGYTF	TGCGCCAGCAGTATAGGACAGGGGGGGTATGGCTACACCTTC
NA	TRBJ1-3	TRBD1	TRBV5-6	CASSLAGTGGNTIYF	TGTGCCAGCAGCTTGGCCGGGACAGGAGGAAACACCATATATTTT
NA	TRBJ2-3	NA	TRBV30	CAWSLAGLLTDTQYF	TGTGCCTGGAGTTTGGCGGGGCTACTCACAGATACGCAGTATTTT
NA	TRBJ1-2	TRBD1	TRBV13	CASSLGTGGNYGYTF	TGTGCCAGCAGCTTAGGCACAGGGGGCAACTATGGCTACACCTTC
NA	TRBJ2-1	NA	TRBV28	CASSHIPDTGLSYNEQFF	TGTGCCAGCAGTCATATCCCGGACACGGGACTCTCCTACAATGAGCAGTTCTTC
NA	TRBJ2-3	TRBD1	TRBV28	CAVDRVTDTQYF	TGTGCCGTGGACAGGGTCACAGATACGCAGTATTTT
NA	TRBJ2-7	NA	TRBV5-1	CASSPQSGSYEQYF	TGCGCCAGCAGCCCGCAGTCGGGCTCCTACGAGCAGTACTTC
NA	TRBJ1-5	NA	TRBV28	CASSFPGYQPQHF	TGTGCCAGCAGTTTTCCGGGATATCAGCCCCAGCATTTT
NA	TRBJ2-1	TRBD1	TRBV7-9	CASSRDSFYNEQFF	TGTGCCAGCAGCCGGGACAGTTTCTACAATGAGCAGTTCTTC
NA	TRBJ2-1	NA	TRBV21-1	CAIDHHTTRSAYNEQFF	TGTGCCATCGATCACCATACGACCAGGTCAGCCTACAATGAGCAGTTCTTC
NA	TRBJ2-1	NA	TRBV29-1	CSAGAHNEQFF	TGCAGCGCTGGGGCACACAATGAGCAGTTCTTC
NA	TRBJ1-2	NA	TRBV5-6	CASSLGAGADGYTF	TGTGCCAGCAGCTTGGGGGCAGGGGCCGATGGCTACACCTTC
NA	TRBJ1-6	TRBD1	TRBV4-1	CASSPARQGGADSPLHF	TGCGCCAGCAGCCCAGCCAGACAGGGGGGCGCCGATTCACCCCTCCACTTT
NA	TRBJ2-4	NA	TRBV21-1	CAPRGGPDIQYF	TGTGCCCCTAGGGGGGGTCCGGACATTCAGTACTTC
NA	TRBJ2-7	TRBD2	TRBV4-1	CASSTSGGTYEQYF	TGCGCCAGCAGCACTAGCGGGGGGACCTACGAGCAGTACTTC
once	TRBJ1-3	TRBD1	TRBV6-5	CASSQRDSSGNTIYF	TGTGCCAGCAGCCAAAGGGACAGCTCTGGAAACACCATATATTTT
NA	TRBJ1-2	TRBD1	TRBV5-4	CASSLYRGGGYTF	TGTGCCAGCAGCCTGTACAGGGGGGGCGGCTACACCTTC
NA	TRBJ2-1	TRBD2	TRBV5-6	CASSAREARTYNEQFF	TGTGCCAGCAGCGCCCGGGAGGCCAGAACCTACAATGAGCAGTTCTTC
NA	TRBJ2-7	TRBD2	TRBV7-8	CASSPSGGLDSYEQYF	TGTGCCAGCAGCCCTAGCGGGGGACTAGACTCCTACGAGCAGTACTTC
once	TRBJ2-1	NA	TRBV7-2	CASSLAVAEAEQFF	TGTGCCAGCAGCTTAGCGGTGGCTGAGGCTGAGCAGTTCTTC